This TCR beta chain comes out of a study of control samples from healthy donors and cancer patients. CDR3 size: 13 residues. The V end lost 7 bases, the J end lost 6 bases, and 15 bases lay between the germline ends. The data were produced by immunoSEQ multiplex PCR, yet TCRdb's version contains in-frame clones alone and is incomplete. Altogether under 150,000 clones are present, about nine tenths being singletons, with the ten largest covering 11%. The source is a man aged 30 to 39 in good health. This chain uses TRBV12-3 or TRBV12-4 with TRBJ1-2; the D gene is possibly TRBD1 (6 bases). Sequenced sample: blood. The CDR3 sequence is CASTTPGGHGYTF. CDR3 DNA sequence: TGTGCCAGCACCACACCCGGGGGGCATGGCTACACCTTC.